The 28 T cell receptor beta chains reported below all come from one sample, sequenced in a study of shared clonotypes between healthy human individuals. Generated by immunoSEQ multiplex PCR, the TCRdb table keeps only in-frame clones and is missing some. The sample has roughly 590,000 clones, around 95% seen once. The naive CD8 population came from CD45RO-negative cells selected for CCR7, without terminally differentiated effector memory CD45RA+ cells. Source material: naive CD8+ T cells sorted from blood. The receptors originated from a woman in her thirties in good health.

The chain carries TRBV4-1 and TRBJ2-7, with D perhaps matching TRBD2 (6 bases). V gave up 3 bases and J gave up 3 bases, with 12 bases separating them. Per germline, CDR1 MGHRA and CDR2 YSYEKL. The CDR3 loop spans 14 amino acids. This CDR3 reads CASSHLAANYEQYF. The CDR3 nucleotides are TGCGCCAGCAGCCACTTAGCGGCCAACTACGAGCAGTACTTC.

The sample holds one count of this clone. The V call is TRBV7-8, the J call TRBJ2-7, with D unclear. In germline, CDR1 is SGHVS, CDR2 FQNEAQ. This CDR3 has 13 residues. V dropped 1 base and J dropped 6 bases, with 10 bases sitting between them. The CDR3 sequence is CASSLGVHAEQYF. In nucleotides, the CDR3 is TGTGCCAGCAGCTTAGGGGTCCACGCCGAGCAGTACTTC. Using reference TRBV7-8 and TRBJ2-7 for the parts outside the CDR3, the full variable domain is GAGVSQSPRYKVAKRGQDVALRCDPISGHVSLFWYQQALGQGPEFLTYFQNEAQLDKSGLPSDRFFAERPEGSVSTLKIQRTQQEDSAVYLCASSLGVHAEQYFGPGTRLTVT.

This chain joins TRBV6-6 and TRBJ1-1, with TRBD1 matching 10 bases. Germline V gene lookup returns CDR1 MNHNY and CDR2 SVGAGI (reference sequence). The CDR3 has 12 residues. Germline trimming cut 10 bases from V and 7 bases from J; bases unmatched to any gene: 6. CDR3 sequence reads: CATGTGVREAFF. Here the CDR3 DNA reads TGTGCCACCGGGACAGGGGTTCGTGAAGCTTTCTTT.

This clone was seen just once. The J gene is TRBJ2-7, the V gene TRBV28, with 13 bases lining up with TRBD2. With V trimmed by 7 bases and J by 3 bases, 3 bases remained unmatched. In germline, CDR1 is MDHEN, CDR2 SYDVKM. The CDR3 is 14 residues long. CDR3 sequence (DNA): TGTGCCAGCATGGGACTAGCGGGATACTACGAGCAGTACTTC. Translating gives CASMGLAGYYEQYF.

The chain recombines TRBV4-2 with TRBJ1-1; no clear D gene. Trimming cost V 1 base and J 2 bases, with 8 bases left between them. The germline CDR1 and CDR2 sequences are LGHNA and YNFKEQ. This CDR3 region has 14 residues. CDR3 sequence: CASSQVGINTEAFF. Written as DNA, the CDR3 is TGTGCCAGCAGCCAAGTTGGTATAAACACTGAAGCTTTCTTT.

This chain joins TRBV4-1 and TRBJ1-1, with TRBD1 as a possible D gene (5 bases). Trimming removed 4 bases from V and 6 bases from J, with 12 bases in between. The CDR3 sequence is 13 residues long. Per the germline V gene, CDR1 is MGHRA and CDR2 is YSYEKL. The CDR3 reads CASSLIQGPEAFF. As DNA, the CDR3 is TGCGCCAGCAGCCTTATCCAGGGCCCTGAAGCTTTCTTT.

The chain couples TRBV27 to TRBJ2-1; D is uncertain. V lost 4 bases to trimming and J lost 4 bases, with 11 bases between them. Germline-derived CDR1 and CDR2 are MNHEY and SMNVEV (reference sequence). The CDR3 length is 14 residues. CDR3: CASSSGPLYNEQFF. The CDR3, as DNA: TGTGCCAGCAGTTCAGGACCCCTTTACAATGAGCAGTTCTTC.

This clone was observed a single time. This chain links TRBV5-6 with TRBJ1-1, with a possible D match to TRBD1 (5 bases). V lost 0 bases and J 1 base, leaving 10 bases between the germline ends. The CDR3 consists of 15 residues. Germline CDR1 SGHDT, CDR2 YYEEEE. The CDR3 sequence: CASSLASGSNTEAFF. CDR3 in DNA: TGTGCCAGCAGCTTGGCCTCAGGGTCGAACACTGAAGCTTTCTTT.

With regard to this clone: Other nucleotide sequences in the sample specify the same CDR3. This chain uses TRBV27 with TRBJ1-5; TRBD1 agrees at 7 bases. The CDR3 loop spans 14 amino acids. Germline loops: CDR1 MNHEY, CDR2 SMNVEV (reference sequence). Germline trimming cut 4 bases from V and 4 bases from J; bases unmatched to any gene: 4. CDR3 loop: CASSSRQGNQPQHF. The CDR3 DNA follows: TGTGCCAGCAGTTCCCGACAGGGTAATCAGCCCCAGCATTTT.

V usage is TRBV9 and J usage is TRBJ2-3, with D possibly being TRBD2 (6 bases). Trimming removed 3 bases from V and 2 bases from J, with 13 bases in between. CDR3 length: 15 residues. Germline-derived CDR1 and CDR2 are SGDLS and YYNGEE. As DNA, the CDR3 is TGTGCCAGCAGCGGTAGCGGTTCCCTCACAGATACGCAGTATTTT. Amino acids: CASSGSGSLTDTQYF.

The chain is built from TRBV29-1 and TRBJ1-1; D may be TRBD1 (5 bases). Trimming cost V 4 bases and J 1 base, with 19 bases left between them. The CDR3 extends over 16 amino acids. Germline V gives CDR1 SQVTM, CDR2 ANQGSEA. The CDR3 DNA reads as TGCAGCGTTGTGGGATCCTACAGGAAACAGAACACTGAAGCTTTCTTT. It yields the protein CSVVGSYRKQNTEAFF.

This chain joins TRBV5-1 and TRBJ2-7; D might be TRBD1 (6 bases). V was cut by 4 bases and J by 5 bases, with 13 bases left in between. CDR3 size: 13 residues. Germline V gene lookup returns CDR1 SGHRS and CDR2 YFSETQ. As DNA, the CDR3 is TGCGCCAGCAGCCCCGACAGGCCCCACGAGCAGTACTTC. Its protein is CASSPDRPHEQYF.

CDR3 amino acids: CATARPGTEVGYTF. The CDR3 DNA sequence: TGTGCCACCGCGAGACCCGGGACAGAGGTTGGCTACACCTTC. The V gene is TRBV27, the J gene TRBJ1-2; TRBD1 aligns across 7 bases. This CDR3 spans 14 amino acids. V lost 10 bases, J lost 7 bases, and 15 bases stayed unmatched. The germline CDR1 and CDR2 sequences are MNHEY and SMNVEV (reference sequence).

The chain joins TRBV28 to TRBJ2-5; 10 bases fit TRBD2. CDR3 length: 15 residues. CDR1 is MDHEN, CDR2 SYDVKM, per germline. V dropped 2 bases and J dropped 4; count of bases not matched to a gene: 4. CDR3 sequence (DNA): TGTGCCAGCAGTTTAAATCCTAGCGGGAGAGAGACCCAGTACTTC. Protein: CASSLNPSGRETQYF.

The chain has TRBV7-2 and TRBJ2-1; the D call may be TRBD1 or TRBD2 (5 bases each). The CDR3 is made up of 14 amino acids. With 3 bases removed from V and 4 bases from J, the gap between germline ends came to 10 bases. Looked up from germline, CDR1 is SGHTA and CDR2 is FQGNSA. This chain's CDR3 is CASSFGGTYNEQFF. Here the CDR3 DNA reads TGTGCCAGCAGCTTTGGGGGAACGTACAATGAGCAGTTCTTC.

J is TRBJ2-2 and V is TRBV4-1, with TRBD1 matching 8 bases. The CDR3 runs to 18 residues. Germline CDR1 is MGHRA and CDR2 is YSYEKL. The junction had 9 bases not matched to a gene; V was cut back by 0 bases and J by 3 bases. The CDR3 nucleotides read TGCGCCAGCAGCCAAGAGGACCCCAGGGGGCTTTACACCGGGGAGCTGTTTTTT. It is translated as CASSQEDPRGLYTGELFF.

This chain links TRBV19 with TRBJ2-2; D may be TRBD1 (5 bases). There are 15 residues in the CDR3. Germline CDR1 is LNHDA and CDR2 is SQIVND (reference sequence). The ends were cut back, 3 bases at V and 0 bases at J, with 8 bases in the middle. CDR3 amino acids: CASSIGRANTGELFF. The CDR3 coding sequence is TGTGCCAGTAGTATTGGCAGGGCGAACACCGGGGAGCTGTTTTTT.

The gene calls are TRBV28 and TRBJ2-3; D gene unclear. In germline, CDR1 is MDHEN, CDR2 SYDVKM. Trimming stripped 2 bases from V and 1 base from J, with 4 bases between. The CDR3 sequence is 13 residues long. DNA for the CDR3: TGTGCCAGCAGTTTACAGGGCACAGATACGCAGTATTTT. As protein: CASSLQGTDTQYF.

The chain links TRBV27 to TRBJ1-4; TRBD1 matches at 8 bases. V shed 3 bases, J shed 2 bases, and the junction held 11 bases outside the gene matches. Germline values: CDR1 MNHEY, CDR2 SMNVEV (reference sequence). The CDR3 is 18 residues long. Written as DNA, the CDR3 is TGTGCCAGCAGTTTTCAGGGGGCGGGTTTGGCTACTAATGAAAAACTGTTTTTT. Protein sequence: CASSFQGAGLATNEKLFF.

The chain combines TRBV27 with TRBJ2-5, with a weak D call TRBD2 (5 bases). This CDR3 spans 13 amino acids. Germline CDR1 reads MNHEY; CDR2 reads SMNVEV (reference sequence). V lost 4 bases to trimming and J lost 7 bases, with 13 bases between them. The CDR3 sequence: CASSSPPGGTQYF. The CDR3 DNA follows: TGTGCCAGCAGTTCCCCACCCGGAGGGACCCAGTACTTC.

The rearrangement links TRBV7-9 to TRBJ2-7, with TRBD1 identical over 8 bases. Looked up from germline, CDR1 is SEHNR and CDR2 is FQNEAQ (reference sequence). This CDR3 is built from 13 residues. Trimming removed 5 bases from V and 6 bases from J; junction bases left unmatched: 6. CDR3 loop: CASSDTGGGEQYF. The CDR3 nucleotides are TGTGCCAGCAGCGACACAGGGGGAGGCGAGCAGTACTTC.

The V call is TRBV27, the J call TRBJ2-3, with D unresolved. The CDR3 spans 15 residues. V was trimmed by 5 bases and J by 1 base, leaving 13 bases between them. Germline V gene sequence: CDR1 MNHEY, CDR2 SMNVEV (reference sequence). CDR3 in amino acids: CASSEHRTGTDTQYF. The DNA for the CDR3 is TGTGCCAGCAGTGAACATCGCACAGGCACAGATACGCAGTATTTT.

The genes are TRBV30 and TRBJ2-5, with 7 bases matching TRBD1. The J call may be in error: the DNA end matches TRBJ2-7 better. CDR1 is GTSNPN and CDR2 is SVGIG in the germline V gene (reference sequence). This CDR3 is 13 amino acids long. The CDR3 spells CAWTYGTAYEQYF. CDR3 nucleotide sequence: TGTGCCTGGACCTACGGGACAGCCTACGAGCAGTACTTC.

The chain combines TRBV27 with TRBJ1-2; no reliable D call. Germline values: CDR1 MNHEY, CDR2 SMNVEV (reference sequence). V lost 3 bases and J lost 4, with 15 bases in between. The CDR3 spans 15 residues. CDR3 DNA sequence: TGTGCCAGCAGTTTGAATCCCTGGCCGGGCTATGGCTACACCTTC. It encodes CASSLNPWPGYGYTF.

The chain couples TRBV9 to TRBJ2-3; 10 bases map to TRBD1. The CDR3 extends over 18 amino acids. Germline CDR1 and CDR2: SGDLS and YYNGEE. After removal of 4 bases from V and 4 bases from J, the junction contained 15 bases not matched to a gene. The CDR3 region has the DNA TGTGCCAGCAGCACACCATCCACGGGGACAGGGGACCCAGATACGCAGTATTTT. Its translation is CASSTPSTGTGDPDTQYF.

This chain connects TRBV2 to TRBJ2-4; either TRBD1 or TRBD2 may fit D (6 bases each). V was shortened by 4 bases and J by 6 bases, with 16 bases between the two germline ends. The germline V gene has CDR1 SNHLY and CDR2 FYNNEI. The CDR3 is made up of 15 amino acids. In DNA form, the CDR3 reads TGTGCCAGCAGTGTGAGGGGGGCGCAAAGAAACATTCAGTACTTC. Its translation: CASSVRGAQRNIQYF.

This clone was picked up one time. This chain's CDR3 is CASSQDSVVGRKNTEAFF. The CDR3 bases are TGTGCCAGCAGCCAAGATTCCGTGGTGGGAAGGAAAAACACTGAAGCTTTCTTT. The J gene is TRBJ1-1, the V gene TRBV14; D not certain. V shed 0 bases and J shed 2 bases, with 19 bases lying between them. Germline V gives CDR1 SGHDN, CDR2 FVKESK. CDR3 size: 18 residues.

This sequence joins TRBV11-2 and TRBJ2-1; D remains unclear. The CDR3 has 15 residues. Trimming removed 3 bases at V and 8 bases at J, with 17 bases between. Germline CDR1 SGHAT, CDR2 FQNNGV. The CDR3 nucleotides are TGTGCCAGCAGCTTGAGTGGGAAAGGGAAGTATGAGCAGTTCTTC. It yields the protein CASSLSGKGKYEQFF. The complete variable domain, with remaining parts taken from reference TRBV11-2 and TRBJ2-1, reads EAGVAQSPRYKIIEKRQSVAFWCNPISGHATLYWYQQILGQGPKLLIQFQNNGVVDDSQLPKDRFSAERLKGVDSTLKIQPAKLEDSAVYLCASSLSGKGKYEQFFGPGTRLTVL.